This TCR beta chain was sequenced in a study of cytomegalovirus exposure and HLA in healthy donors. V was shortened by 5 bases and J by 5 bases, with 12 bases between the two germline ends. Germline CDR1 ENHRY, CDR2 SYGVKD. The CDR3 length is 13 residues. The study ran its PCR with 60 Vbeta and 13 Jbeta primers. TCRdb's copy holds only in-frame clones and misses some; the assay was immunoSEQ multiplex PCR. The data hold about 220,000 clones, with roughly 75% observed a single time. V and J are TRBV10-3 and TRBJ1-1; tentative D call: TRBD1 (5 bases). The sequence was obtained from a woman aged 25 to 39 in good health and CMV-seronegative. The sequenced material came from PBMCs. For the CDR3, the DNA is TGTGCCATCAGTCCTGTGGAGGGGACTGAAGCTTTCTTT. Amino acids: CAISPVEGTEAFF.